This entry lists 13 T cell receptor beta chains sequenced from one sample in a study of blood T cell repertoires in COVID-19 (dated by TCRdb to about 2020). To prepare the library, the immunoSEQ multiplex PCR assay was applied. As stored in TCRdb, this immuneACCESS dataset retains in-frame rearrangements with V and J assigned. A fraction of the clones does not appear; measured against another copy, unresolved V genes explain less than half of the discrepancy, and the remainder lacks a known reason. A total of around 250,000 clones appear in this sample, roughly 84% of them only once. The ten most abundant clones make up 1.5% of the sample. Material: peripheral blood. These receptors were taken from a woman in her forties who had recovered from COVID-19.

The rearrangement uses TRBV5-4 and TRBJ2-1; 12 positions agree with TRBD2. The CDR3 spans 16 residues. With V trimmed by 2 bases and J by 6 bases, 6 bases remained unmatched. The V gene's germline CDR1 is SGHNT and CDR2 YYREEE (reference sequence). This CDR3 is CASSFASGGAGNEQFF. The CDR3 DNA reads TGTGCCAGCAGCTTCGCTAGCGGGGGGGCAGGCAATGAGCAGTTCTTC.

The chain joins TRBV4-1 to TRBJ2-1; 11 bases fit TRBD2. Germline lookup yields CDR1 MGHRA and CDR2 YSYEKL. V lost 1 base and J lost 3; bases outside the gene matches: 8. The CDR3 totals 18 residues. CDR3 loop: CASSQAFSGGAVYNEQFF. The CDR3 DNA sequence: TGCGCCAGCAGCCAAGCCTTTAGCGGGGGGGCCGTCTACAATGAGCAGTTCTTC.

The V and J genes are TRBV30 and TRBJ1-2; D is possibly TRBD1 (5 bases). Germline lookup yields CDR1 GTSNPN and CDR2 SVGIG (reference sequence). Between the trimmed V and J ends, which lost 3 bases and 1 base, there was a span of 18 bases. This CDR3 is 16 amino acids long. For the CDR3, the DNA is TGTGCCTGGAGGGCTCTCCCGCTGACAGTTAACTATGGCTACACCTTC. Protein product: CAWRALPLTVNYGYTF.

The chain recombines TRBV10-3 with TRBJ1-6, with 11 bases identical to TRBD1. This CDR3 contains 15 residues. Germline-derived CDR1 and CDR2 are ENHRY and SYGVKD. V shed 10 bases, J shed 9 bases, and the junction held 11 bases outside the gene matches. Written as DNA, the CDR3 is TGTGCCACCCAAGTAACCGGGACAGGGGGTTCACCCCTCCACTTT. As protein: CATQVTGTGGSPLHF.

The V call is TRBV3-1 (or the pseudogene TRBV3-2), the J call TRBJ1-5; TRBD1 might be the D (5 bases). This CDR3 has 16 residues. Deletions cut 4 bases from V and 3 bases from J, with 16 bases between. In germline, CDR1 is LGHDT, CDR2 YNNKEL (reference sequence). CDR3 bases: TGTGCCAGCAGCCTATCAAGCCAGGGCGACAATCAGCCCCAGCATTTT. Translating gives CASSLSSQGDNQPQHF.

The chain joins TRBV5-5 to TRBJ1-6; D perhaps matches TRBD1 (5 bases). Trimming left V 1 base short and J 7 bases short, with 12 bases between. CDR1 and CDR2 (germline): SGHKS, YYEKEE (reference sequence). CDR3 length: 15 amino acids. Here the CDR3 reads CASSLLTPGNSPLHF. The CDR3 DNA follows: TGTGCCAGCAGCTTGTTAACGCCAGGGAATTCACCCCTCCACTTT.

The chain carries TRBV11-3 and TRBJ2-7; 10 nucleotides align to TRBD1. Germline loops: CDR1 SGHNT, CDR2 YENEEA. Losses at the gene ends were 1 base for V and 6 bases for J; bases not matched to a gene: 6. CDR3 length: 15 amino acids. The CDR3 sequence: CASSLAAGTGVEQYF. DNA of the CDR3: TGTGCCAGCAGCTTAGCAGCAGGGACAGGGGTCGAGCAGTACTTC.

The chain employs TRBV30 and TRBJ1-1, with TRBD1 identical over 10 bases. CDR3 length: 13 residues. CDR1 and CDR2 (germline): GTSNPN, SVGIG (reference sequence). V shed 2 bases, J shed 11 bases, and the junction held 8 bases outside the gene matches. The CDR3 DNA is TGTGCCTGGAGTCTCGCCGGGACAGGGGACGCTTTCTTT. This sequence encodes CAWSLAGTGDAFF.

V gene TRBV5-5 combines with J gene TRBJ2-3; 9 bases fit TRBD2. The J segment lost 0 bases and the V segment lost 0 bases, leaving 8 bases of the junction unmatched. The CDR3 runs 18 residues. Germline values: CDR1 SGHKS, CDR2 YYEKEE (reference sequence). This CDR3 is CASSLGSGGRGSTDTQYF. CDR3 coding DNA: TGTGCCAGCAGCTTGGGAAGCGGGGGGCGGGGTAGCACAGATACGCAGTATTTT.

The rearrangement links TRBV28 to TRBJ1-1, with TRBD1 identical over 8 bases. V lost 5 bases, J lost 0 bases, and 17 bases stayed unmatched. The CDR3 runs 19 residues. Looked up from germline, CDR1 is MDHEN and CDR2 is SYDVKM. The DNA of the CDR3 is TGTGCCAGCAGTCCGACCTTCCCCTCAGGGGGCTCCATGAACACTGAAGCTTTCTTT. Amino acid sequence: CASSPTFPSGGSMNTEAFF.

This clone was seen only a few times. The chain carries TRBV12-3 or TRBV12-4 and TRBJ1-1; D is unresolved. V was cut by 3 bases and J by 11 bases, with 10 bases left in between. The CDR3 sequence is 11 residues long. In nucleotides, the CDR3 is TGTGCCAGCAGTTTCATGAGGGTGGCTTTCTTT. This encodes CASSFMRVAFF.

The rearrangement uses TRBV6-5 and TRBJ1-6; D is perhaps TRBD1 (5 bases). The CDR3 loop spans 15 amino acids. Germline CDR1 MNHEY, CDR2 SVGAGI. The V end lost 3 bases, the J end lost 8 bases, and 14 bases lay between the germline ends. CDR3 in DNA: TGTGCCAGCAGTTATTGGGGTGGAGGGGATTCACCCCTCCACTTT. This translates into CASSYWGGGDSPLHF.

This clone has more than one count but fewer than ten. This rearrangement joins TRBV27 to TRBJ2-7, with a possible D match to TRBD1 (6 bases). The CDR3 sequence is 13 residues long. V lost 5 bases and J 1 base, leaving 9 bases between the germline ends. Germline CDR1 is MNHEY and CDR2 is SMNVEV (reference sequence). The CDR3 coding sequence is TGTGCCAGCAGTAAACAGGGTTCCTACGAGCAGTACTTC. Encoded protein: CASSKQGSYEQYF.